These 24 T cell receptor beta chains were all obtained from the same sample, sequenced in a study of blood T cell repertoires in COVID-19. The data were produced by immunoSEQ multiplex PCR, yet TCRdb's version contains in-frame clones alone and is incomplete. The top ten clones hold about 1.1% of a sample with fewer than 250,000 clones, around nine tenths of them seen once. The sample taken for sequencing was peripheral blood. Receptors originate from a man aged 25-45 years with acute or convalescent COVID-19.

The gene calls are TRBV10-1 and TRBJ1-3; tentatively, D is TRBD1 (6 bases). Germline loops: CDR1 WNHNN, CDR2 SYGVQD (reference sequence). The CDR3 is made up of 15 amino acids. Trimming pared 10 bases from V and 0 bases from J, leaving 16 bases between. This CDR3 is CAIILGTPSGNTIYF. As DNA, the CDR3 is TGCGCCATCATTCTTGGGACACCCTCTGGAAACACCATATATTTT.

The V and J genes are TRBV7-3 and TRBJ1-1, with a weak D call TRBD1 (6 bases). The germline CDR1 and CDR2 sequences are SGHTA and FQGTGA. Trimming stripped 5 bases from V and 1 base from J, with 14 bases between. The CDR3 spans 15 residues. This chain's CDR3 is CASSTTGIWNTEAFF. DNA of the CDR3: TGTGCCAGCAGCACTACAGGGATTTGGAACACTGAAGCTTTCTTT.

This clone was counted once. V usage is TRBV10-3 and J usage is TRBJ2-5; D perhaps matches TRBD1 (7 bases). CDR3 length equals 15 residues. Trimming shortened V by 2 bases and J by 4 bases, and 14 bases separated the two germline ends. The germline gives CDR1 ENHRY, CDR2 SYGVKD. The CDR3 is CAISEEGRGAETQYF. In nucleotides, the CDR3 is TGTGCCATCAGTGAGGAGGGCAGGGGGGCAGAGACCCAGTACTTC.

The chain joins TRBV11-3 to TRBJ2-2; 7 nucleotides agree with TRBD1. Germline V gene lookup returns CDR1 SGHNT and CDR2 YENEEA. This CDR3 is 15 amino acids long. V lost 6 bases to trimming and J lost 4 bases; unmatched junction nucleotides: 8. CDR3 loop: CASSRDRGTTGELFF. The CDR3 nucleotides are TGTGCCAGCAGTAGGGACAGAGGAACCACCGGGGAGCTGTTTTTT.

The rearrangement uses TRBV9 and TRBJ1-4; no definite D call. V lost 2 bases and J 8 bases, leaving 10 bases between the germline ends. CDR3 length equals 13 residues. Germline loops: CDR1 SGDLS, CDR2 YYNGEE. The CDR3 bases are TGTGCCAGCAGCGTCAGCCTAGAGGAAAAACTGTTTTTT. It specifies CASSVSLEEKLFF.

This sequence joins TRBV19 and TRBJ1-5; D might be TRBD1 (5 bases). The CDR3 sequence is 11 residues long. Germline V gives CDR1 LNHDA, CDR2 SQIVND (reference sequence). CDR3 residues: CVDSLNQPQHF. CDR3 DNA: TGTGTTGACAGTCTTAATCAGCCCCAGCATTTT.

This chain joins TRBV5-1 and TRBJ1-2, with 7 nucleotides matching TRBD1. The V gene's germline CDR1 is SGHRS and CDR2 YFSETQ. The CDR3 loop spans 12 amino acids. V trimming: 0 bases; J trimming: 12 bases; junction bases outside the gene matches: 5. CDR3 amino acids: CASSLDRGENTF. For the CDR3, the DNA is TGCGCCAGCAGCTTGGACAGGGGTGAAAACACCTTC.

In its sample, this clone was seen once. The genes are TRBV3-1 (or the pseudogene TRBV3-2) and TRBJ1-6; no firm D call. Germline V gene sequence: CDR1 LGHDT, CDR2 YNNKEL (reference sequence). V dropped 0 bases and J dropped 0 bases, with 9 bases sitting between them. The CDR3 runs 17 residues. The CDR3 loop is CASSQESRSSYNSPLHF. In nucleotides, the CDR3 is TGTGCCAGCAGCCAAGAGTCTCGTAGCTCCTATAATTCACCCCTCCACTTT.

The V and J genes are TRBV24-1 and TRBJ1-5, with D hard to call. Between the trimmed V and J ends, which lost 1 base and 8 bases, there was a span of 14 bases. This CDR3 spans 15 amino acids. Germline CDR1 is KGHDR and CDR2 is SFDVKD. DNA of the CDR3: TGTGCCACCAGTGATTTTTACCAGTCGAACAAGCCCCAGCATTTT. Amino acid sequence: CATSDFYQSNKPQHF.

The V call is TRBV25-1, the J call TRBJ2-7; 10 bases are shared with TRBD1. The J segment lost 2 bases and the V segment lost 5 bases, leaving 6 bases of the junction unmatched. The CDR3 runs to 15 residues. Germline assignment: CDR1 MGHDK and CDR2 SYGVNS. The CDR3 sequence is CASSQWTGGTYEQYF. CDR3 bases: TGTGCCAGCAGTCAGTGGACAGGGGGTACCTACGAGCAGTACTTC.

The genes are TRBV2 and TRBJ2-3; TRBD2 matches at 13 bases. After removal of 4 bases from V and 2 bases from J, the junction contained 3 bases not matched to a gene. The CDR3 is made up of 16 amino acids. CDR1 SNHLY and CDR2 FYNNEI come from the germline V gene. The CDR3 spells CASSVGTSGDTDTQYF. The CDR3 DNA is TGTGCCAGCAGTGTAGGGACTAGCGGGGACACAGATACGCAGTATTTT.

V and J are TRBV7-9 and TRBJ2-1, with TRBD2 identical over 8 bases. The germline CDR1 and CDR2 sequences are SEHNR and FQNEAQ (reference sequence). V was pared by 1 base and J by 9 bases, with 2 bases of the junction left unmatched. This CDR3 contains 13 residues. This CDR3 reads CASSLDGRGEQFF. CDR3 nucleotide sequence: TGTGCCAGCAGCTTAGACGGGAGGGGTGAGCAGTTCTTC.

The chain recombines TRBV29-1 with TRBJ2-7; D may be TRBD1 (6 bases). Trimming removed 6 bases at V and 7 bases at J, with 19 bases between. Germline CDR1 and CDR2: SQVTM and ANQGSEA. The CDR3 sequence is 13 residues long. The CDR3 nucleotides are TGCAGCGTCTCTTTAGAGTGGGGGCGAGAGCAGTACTTC. Translated, it gives CSVSLEWGREQYF.

The J gene is TRBJ1-1, the V gene TRBV12-3 or TRBV12-4, with D uncertain. The CDR3 is 12 amino acids. Trimming shortened V by 0 bases and J by 5 bases, and 4 bases separated the two germline ends. DNA for the CDR3: TGTGCCAGCAGTTTAGCGAGTACTGAAGCTTTCTTT. This gives the protein CASSLASTEAFF.

The chain joins TRBV28 to TRBJ1-5, with TRBD1 as a possible D gene (5 bases). This CDR3 has 14 residues. Per the germline V gene, CDR1 is MDHEN and CDR2 is SYDVKM. V gave up 4 bases and J gave up 7 bases, with 14 bases separating them. This CDR3 reads CASSWQGEIQPQHF. The CDR3 DNA follows: TGTGCCAGCAGTTGGCAGGGTGAGATCCAGCCCCAGCATTTT.

The chain is built from TRBV27 and TRBJ1-6, with TRBD1 matching over 10 bases. V lost 3 bases to trimming and J lost 0 bases; unmatched junction nucleotides: 11. Germline CDR1 reads MNHEY; CDR2 reads SMNVEV (reference sequence). This CDR3 is built from 20 residues. CDR3 sequence reads: CASSFLWGTGADSYNSPLHF. DNA for the CDR3: TGTGCCAGCAGTTTTTTGTGGGGGACAGGGGCCGACTCCTATAATTCACCCCTCCACTTT.

The chain uses TRBV5-1 and TRBJ2-7; D might be TRBD1 (6 bases). V shed 2 bases and J shed 4 bases, with 25 bases lying between them. Looked up from germline, CDR1 is SGHRS and CDR2 is YFSETQ. The CDR3 loop spans 18 amino acids. The DNA for the CDR3 is TGCGCCAGCAGCTTACTCACCTTCCCTGGACAGCAAATTTACGAGCAGTACTTC. Translating it yields CASSLLTFPGQQIYEQYF.

The table lists this clone with a count of one. V usage is TRBV29-1 and J usage is TRBJ2-2, with 11 bases matching TRBD1. Germline lookup yields CDR1 SQVTM and CDR2 ANQGSEA. The CDR3 consists of 15 residues. V lost 5 bases and J lost 4; bases outside the gene matches: 6. The CDR3 nucleotides read TGCAGCGTTATAACCGGGACAGGGGGCACCGGGGAGCTGTTTTTT. This gives the protein CSVITGTGGTGELFF.

This clone was picked up a small number of times. The J gene is TRBJ2-7, the V gene TRBV6-5, with 8 bases identical to TRBD1. Germline values: CDR1 MNHEY, CDR2 SVGAGI. The J segment lost 2 bases and the V segment lost 6 bases, leaving 3 bases of the junction unmatched. The CDR3 runs to 13 residues. CDR3 bases: TGTGCCAGCAGCCGGACAGGGCCCTACGAGCAGTACTTC. Translated: CASSRTGPYEQYF.

The V call is TRBV18, the J call TRBJ1-3; D is possibly TRBD1 (6 bases). With 0 bases removed from V and 2 bases from J, the gap between germline ends came to 17 bases. CDR3 size: 18 residues. Germline CDR1 is KGHSH and CDR2 is LQKENI. CDR3 region: CASSPPGGRGYTGNTIYF. As DNA, the CDR3 is TGTGCCAGCTCACCACCGGGCGGCAGGGGATACACTGGAAACACCATATATTTT.

This clone has just one count. The chain joins TRBV28 to TRBJ1-1, with D uncertain. Germline values: CDR1 MDHEN, CDR2 SYDVKM. V lost 2 bases and J 8 bases, leaving 12 bases between the germline ends. The CDR3 runs to 13 residues. CDR3 nucleotides: TGTGCCAGCAGTTTAGCCCTTAATACAGAAGCTTTCTTT. Protein: CASSLALNTEAFF.

Regarding this clone: Within the sample, other DNA sequences also encode this same CDR3. CDR3 amino acids: CASSSTGGPYEQYF. CDR3 DNA: TGTGCCAGCAGTTCCACAGGGGGCCCTTACGAGCAGTACTTC. The chain uses TRBV6-5 and TRBJ2-7, with 9 bases matching TRBD1. Germline V CDR1 and CDR2: MNHEY, SVGAGI. The CDR3 extends over 14 amino acids. The J segment lost 4 bases and the V segment lost 4 bases, leaving 5 bases of the junction unmatched.

The rearrangement joins TRBV6-5 to TRBJ1-3; D is perhaps TRBD1 (5 bases). With 6 bases removed from V and 0 bases from J, the gap between germline ends came to 12 bases. The germline V gene encodes CDR1 MNHEY and CDR2 SVGAGI. The CDR3 loop spans 15 amino acids. CDR3 nucleotides: TGTGCCAGCAGAAGGGACTTGAGCTCTGGAAACACCATATATTTT. The encoded protein is CASRRDLSSGNTIYF.

V usage is TRBV5-1 and J usage is TRBJ2-5; 13 positions match TRBD2. The V gene's germline CDR1 is SGHRS and CDR2 YFSETQ. V gave up 0 bases and J gave up 1 base; unmatched junction bases: 3. The CDR3 consists of 17 residues. The CDR3: CASSLAGTSGAQETQYF. In DNA form, the CDR3 reads TGCGCCAGCAGCTTGGCAGGGACTAGCGGGGCCCAAGAGACCCAGTACTTC.